The rows below give T cell receptor beta chains drawn from one sample of a study of T cell responses to AZD1222 COVID-19 vaccine. The assay was immunoSEQ multiplex PCR, and TCRdb's table has in-frame clones only and misses some. This sample has about 76,000 clones, with more than 70% found just once. The sequencing here drew on peripheral blood, taken on day 0 of AZD1222 vaccination. These receptors originate from an adult in good health. CDR3s include the opening cysteine and the closing phenylalanine or tryptophan. Fields, in order: D gene, V gene, J gene, clone size, CDR3 DNA, CDR3 protein. The D gene is left open where the match is weak. Size is stated for part of the rows, as once, few or many counts, or as a class when the clone is expanded.

>-|TRBV24-1|TRBJ2-2|-
TGTGCCGCGGGACCCGCGAACACCGGGGAGCTGTTTTTT
CAAGPANTGELFF
>-|TRBV7-9|TRBJ1-2|-
TGTGCCAGCAGCTTACTCTCGAGGGGGGTACTTCCTAACTATGGCTACACCTTC
CASSLLSRGVLPNYGYTF
>-|TRBV7-2|TRBJ1-1|once
TGTGCCAGCAGCTTGGGATCCCGACTGGAGGCTTTCTTT
CASSLGSRLEAFF
>-|TRBV7-7|TRBJ2-7|-
TGTGCTAGCAGCCCCGGTAGATCCTACGAGCAGTACTTC
CASSPGRSYEQYF
>TRBD2|TRBV15|TRBJ2-5|-
TGTGCCACCAGCAGAGGAAGCGGGGGGCAGCAAGAGACCCAGTACTTC
CATSRGSGGQQETQYF
>-|TRBV6-5|TRBJ1-4|-
TGTGCCAGCAGTCGAACCAGGGGCAGTGGTGAAAAACTGTTTTTT
CASSRTRGSGEKLFF
>-|TRBV29-1|TRBJ1-1|-
TGCAGCGTTTACAAAAGGACTTTGGGCACTGAAGCTTTCTTT
CSVYKRTLGTEAFF
>TRBD2|TRBV19|TRBJ2-7|medium-sized
TGTGCCAGTAACCCCGGGACTAGCTCCGAGCAGTACTTC
CASNPGTSSEQYF
>TRBD2|TRBV15|TRBJ2-1|-
TGTGCCACCAGCGGGGGACTAGCGGGGGAATCCTACAATGAGCAGTTCTTC
CATSGGLAGESYNEQFF
>TRBD1|TRBV27|TRBJ1-2|once
TGTGCCAGCACTGGGACAGGGGAGTATGGCTACACCTTC
CASTGTGEYGYTF
>-|TRBV7-9|TRBJ1-3|-
TGTGCCAGCGACGGAAACACCATATATTTT
CASDGNTIYF
>TRBD1|TRBV7-7|TRBJ2-7|-
TGTGCTGTACTACCCATGACTGAAGGGGGACAGCTACCCTACGAGCAGTACTTC
CAVLPMTEGGQLPYEQYF
>TRBD1|TRBV19|TRBJ1-6|-
TGTGCCAGTAGTCCCCGCAGGGGGTACAATTCACCCCTCCACTTT
CASSPRRGYNSPLHF
>-|TRBV2|TRBJ2-4|-
TGTGCCAGTCAGGGGGGGAGGCGAGGAAAAAACATTCAGTACTTC
CASQGGRRGKNIQYF
>-|TRBV6-5|TRBJ2-2|-
TGTGCCAGCAGTCGGGCCCGCGCGAACACCGGGGAGCTGTTTTTT
CASSRARANTGELFF
>-|TRBV5-1|TRBJ2-5|-
TGCGCCAGCACTACAGGGTCAGAGACCCAGTACTTC
CASTTGSETQYF
>TRBD2|TRBV5-1|TRBJ2-1|-
TGCGCCAGCAGCTTGGAGTCTAGCGGGGGTGCACCTTGGAATGAGCAGTTCTTC
CASSLESSGGAPWNEQFF
>TRBD1|TRBV20-1|TRBJ1-5|-
TGCAGTGCTAGTATAAGACAGGGGGCGTACAATCAGCCCCAGCATTTT
CSASIRQGAYNQPQHF
>-|TRBV5-3|TRBJ2-3|-
TGTGCCAGAAGCTTGTTTCCAGATACGCAGTATTTT
CARSLFPDTQYF
>-|TRBV28|TRBJ2-1|-
TGTGCCAGCGGACCAGTCAGTGGGGGGAACAATGAGCAGTTCTTC
CASGPVSGGNNEQFF
>-|TRBV7-9|TRBJ1-3|-
TGTGCCAGCGGGATACGTCGAGGAAACACCATATATTTT
CASGIRRGNTIYF
>TRBD1|TRBV10-3|TRBJ1-2|few
TGTGCCATCAGTACCGGGACAGGGGGTCGAGGCTACACCTTC
CAISTGTGGRGYTF
>TRBD1|TRBV29-1|TRBJ2-3|-
TGCAGCGTCCGGACAGGGGGAAATACAGATACGCAGTATTTT
CSVRTGGNTDTQYF
>TRBD1|TRBV4-1|TRBJ1-3|-
TGCGCCAGCAGCCAAGCGGCGATTACAGGGGCTCCTTGGGAAAACACCATATATTTT
CASSQAAITGAPWENTIYF
>-|TRBV28|TRBJ2-3|-
TGTGCCAGCAGTTCGACGTTAGATACGCAGTATTTT
CASSSTLDTQYF
>-|TRBV2|TRBJ1-5|medium-sized
TGTGCCAGCAGTTTCGAGGGGAGTGGGAATCAGCCCCAGCATTTT
CASSFEGSGNQPQHF
>-|TRBV6-5|TRBJ1-2|-
TGTGCCAGCAGTTCGAGGACAATGTTGGATGGCTACACCTTC
CASSSRTMLDGYTF
>-|TRBV6-6|TRBJ1-2|-
TGTGCCAGCAGTCATAGCCGGACTGAGGATGGCTACACCTTC
CASSHSRTEDGYTF
>TRBD2|TRBV11-3|TRBJ2-1|-
TGTGCCAGCAGCCGGGGACTAGCGGGAGGTGAGCAGTTCTTC
CASSRGLAGGEQFF
>TRBD1|TRBV3-1/TRBV3-2|TRBJ2-7|-
TGTGCCAGCGGCAGGGGGACGAGCTCCTACGAGCAGTACTTC
CASGRGTSSYEQYF
>-|TRBV19|TRBJ2-5|-
TGTGCCAGTCGCTACTCCGGCGGGTGGGCCCAGTACTTC
CASRYSGGWAQYF
>-|TRBV7-3|TRBJ2-2|-
TGTGCCAGCAGCTTACGCGGAGCGGTAAACACCGGGGAGCTGTTTTTT
CASSLRGAVNTGELFF
>TRBD1|TRBV6-5|TRBJ1-2|-
TGTGCCAGCAGAAACACCGGGACAGGGGCGGGTGGCTACACCTTC
CASRNTGTGAGGYTF
>-|TRBV3-1/TRBV3-2|TRBJ2-1|-
TGTGCCAGCAGCGCGACTAGTAACAATGAGCAGTTCTTC
CASSATSNNEQFF
>-|TRBV30|TRBJ2-7|-
TGTGCCTGGAGCTTAGGGGCGAGGGGGGAGCAGTACTTC
CAWSLGARGEQYF
>-|TRBV28|TRBJ1-2|-
TGTGCCAGCAGTTTTCAGGATCACAACTATGGCTACACCTTC
CASSFQDHNYGYTF
>-|TRBV30|TRBJ1-5|-
TGTGCCTGGGGGCAAGGGCATAATCAGCCCCAGCATTTT
CAWGQGHNQPQHF
>TRBD2|TRBV5-5|TRBJ2-6|-
TGTGCCAGCAGCACCGGACTAGCGGGGGCGGGTGGGGCCAACGTCCTGACTTTC
CASSTGLAGAGGANVLTF
>-|TRBV6-1|TRBJ1-5|-
TGTGCCAGCAGTGACAGTTTCAATCAGCCCCAGCATTTT
CASSDSFNQPQHF
>-|TRBV2|TRBJ2-3|-
TGTGCCAGCACTCCGGTGGGGGAGGCTGGCACAGATACGCAGTATTTT
CASTPVGEAGTDTQYF
>-|TRBV13|TRBJ2-5|-
TGTGCCAGCAGCCGCACGACAGGCGGCTTTAAAGAGACCCAGTACTTC
CASSRTTGGFKETQYF
>-|TRBV19|TRBJ1-5|-
TGTGCCAGTACCAAGACTCCGCAGAGCAATCAGCCCCAGCATTTT
CASTKTPQSNQPQHF
>TRBD1|TRBV5-4|TRBJ1-4|-
TGTGCCAGCAGCCCTGACAGGGTTAATGAAAAACTGTTTTTT
CASSPDRVNEKLFF